The rows below give T cell receptor beta chains drawn from one sample of a study of blood T cell repertoires in COVID-19. Repertoires were generated with immunoSEQ multiplex PCR, while TCRdb's copy carries only in-frame clones and drops some. This sample has about 200,000 clones; more than 75% occur once, and the top ten carry 5.6%. Sequencing was carried out using PBMCs or T cells enriched from blood (not recorded which). These receptor sequences come from a man aged 40-49 years with acute COVID-19. CDR3s leave out the opening cysteine and the closing phenylalanine or tryptophan. D genes are given only for firm matches.

D gene	V gene	J gene	CDR3 protein
-	TRBV5-8	TRBJ1-4	ASSFSAGAGGNEKLF
TRBD2	TRBV9	TRBJ2-3	ASSLPGLAGGFTDTQY
TRBD2	TRBV19	TRBJ2-2	ASSVPGLVSGELF
TRBD2	TRBV19	TRBJ2-7	ASGAGGPEQY
TRBD2	TRBV19	TRBJ2-3	ASSIRQGGLAGGDTQY
TRBD1	TRBV7-9	TRBJ1-5	ASSSTGAGQPQH
TRBD2	TRBV29-1	TRBJ2-7	SVGGLAGWEQY
TRBD2	TRBV2	TRBJ2-1	ASSEAPGLAGEQF
TRBD2	TRBV27	TRBJ2-3	ASSSWTSGRYTQY
TRBD1	TRBV11-2	TRBJ2-1	ASSLGSPGQGYNEQF
TRBD2	TRBV23-1	TRBJ2-3	ASSLGRGGSTDTQY
-	TRBV5-6	TRBJ2-7	ASSSTGKMYEQY
TRBD2	TRBV6-5	TRBJ2-1	ASSYPGLAGNEQF
-	TRBV5-4	TRBJ1-1	ASSLVLGRTEAF
TRBD1	TRBV4-1	TRBJ1-4	ASSHDGTGDEKLF
-	TRBV21-1	TRBJ2-7	ASSDTRPSYEQY
TRBD1	TRBV6-6	TRBJ1-6	ASSQPRRTGANSPLH
TRBD1	TRBV7-2	TRBJ1-5	ASSLESGGRQPQH
-	TRBV28	TRBJ1-4	ASSPPGPGGEKLF
TRBD1	TRBV5-1	TRBJ1-1	ASSSKQGITEAF
-	TRBV5-1	TRBJ2-1	ASSLGGSSYNEQF
-	TRBV3-1/TRBV3-2	TRBJ2-3	ASSPLATSTDTQY
TRBD1	TRBV13	TRBJ2-1	ASSPRDRWYNEQF
-	TRBV21-1	TRBJ2-5	ASSKALSALQETQY